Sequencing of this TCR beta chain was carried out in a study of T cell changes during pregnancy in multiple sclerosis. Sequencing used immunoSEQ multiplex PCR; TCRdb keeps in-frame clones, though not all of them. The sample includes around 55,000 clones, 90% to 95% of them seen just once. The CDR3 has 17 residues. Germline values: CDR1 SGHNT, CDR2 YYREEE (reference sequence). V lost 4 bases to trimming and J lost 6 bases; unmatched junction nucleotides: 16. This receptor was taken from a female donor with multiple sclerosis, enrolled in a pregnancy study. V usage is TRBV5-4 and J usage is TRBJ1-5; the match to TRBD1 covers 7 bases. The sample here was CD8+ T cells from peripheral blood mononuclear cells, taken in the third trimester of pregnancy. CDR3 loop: CASSPLATGTEGQPQHF. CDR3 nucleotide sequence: TGTGCCAGCAGCCCCTTGGCGACCGGGACAGAGGGTCAGCCCCAGCATTTT.